This paragraph covers one T cell receptor (beta chain) sequence. Its antigen remains unknown. The data were taken from a study of blood T cells in healthy people across ages. V lost 3 bases and J lost 7; bases outside the gene matches: 7. The CDR3 sequence is 15 residues long. From germline, CDR1 is SGDLS and CDR2 YYNGEE. PCR was performed a second time for roughly 6 to 12 cycles using a sample-barcoded 5' primer and a J-beta primer mix. TCRdb passed the 5' RACE reads through MiXCR, listing each CDR3 protein once. Among some 780,000 distinct CDR3 sequences listed, 56% were seen once. Study results and caveats: Versus aged donors, long-lived donors had higher diversity and more naive CD4+ cells.

The chain employs TRBV9 and TRBJ2-1; 10 positions agree with TRBD1. What was sequenced was blood. The TCR comes from a man aged 40-50 years in good health. The CDR3 DNA reads TGTGCCAGCAGCGATGACAGGGGGCTAGGTAATGAGCAGTTCTTC. Amino acids: CASSDDRGLGNEQFF.